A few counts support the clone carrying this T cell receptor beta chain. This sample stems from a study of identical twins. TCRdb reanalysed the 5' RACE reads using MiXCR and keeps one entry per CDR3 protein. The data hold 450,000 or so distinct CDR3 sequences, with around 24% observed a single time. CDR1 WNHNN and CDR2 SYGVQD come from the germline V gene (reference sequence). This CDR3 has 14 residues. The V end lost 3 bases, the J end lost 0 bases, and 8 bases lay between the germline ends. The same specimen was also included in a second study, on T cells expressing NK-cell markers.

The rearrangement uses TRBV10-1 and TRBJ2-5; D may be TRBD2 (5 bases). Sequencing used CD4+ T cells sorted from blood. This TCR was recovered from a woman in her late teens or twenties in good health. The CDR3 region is CASSDQRYQETQYF. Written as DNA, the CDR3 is TGCGCCAGCAGTGATCAGCGGTACCAAGAGACCCAGTACTTC.